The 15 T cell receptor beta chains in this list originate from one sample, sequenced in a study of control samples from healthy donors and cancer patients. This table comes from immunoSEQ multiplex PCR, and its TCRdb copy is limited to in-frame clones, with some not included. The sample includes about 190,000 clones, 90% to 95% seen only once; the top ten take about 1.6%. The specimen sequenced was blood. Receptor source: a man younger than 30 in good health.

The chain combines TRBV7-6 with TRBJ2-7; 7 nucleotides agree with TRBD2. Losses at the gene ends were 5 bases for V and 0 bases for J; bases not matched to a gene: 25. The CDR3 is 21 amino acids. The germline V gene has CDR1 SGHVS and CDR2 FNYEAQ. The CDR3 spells CASSPRDYRLRSDSSSYEQYF. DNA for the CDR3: TGTGCCAGCAGCCCGAGGGACTACCGACTTAGATCGGATTCGAGCTCCTACGAGCAGTACTTC.

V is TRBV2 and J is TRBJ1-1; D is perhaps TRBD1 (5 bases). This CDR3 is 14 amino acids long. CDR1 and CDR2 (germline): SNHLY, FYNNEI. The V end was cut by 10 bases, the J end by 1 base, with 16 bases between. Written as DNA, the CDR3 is TGTGCCACCGAGGGGCTTTTGGGGAACACTGAAGCTTTCTTT. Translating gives CATEGLLGNTEAFF.

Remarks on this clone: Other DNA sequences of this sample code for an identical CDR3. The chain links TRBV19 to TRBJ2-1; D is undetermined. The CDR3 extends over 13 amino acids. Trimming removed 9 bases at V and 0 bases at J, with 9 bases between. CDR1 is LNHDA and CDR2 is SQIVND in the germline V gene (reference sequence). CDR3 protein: CASSRSSYNEQFF. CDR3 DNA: TGTGCCAGCTCGAGGAGCTCCTACAATGAGCAGTTCTTC.

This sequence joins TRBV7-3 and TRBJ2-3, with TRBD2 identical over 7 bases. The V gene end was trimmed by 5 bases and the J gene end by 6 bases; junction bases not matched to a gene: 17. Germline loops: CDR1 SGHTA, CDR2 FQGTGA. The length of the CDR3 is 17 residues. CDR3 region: CASSPLGLGPIPDTQYF. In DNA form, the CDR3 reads TGTGCCAGCAGCCCCCTCGGACTAGGTCCAATTCCGGATACGCAGTATTTT.

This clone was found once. The CDR3 DNA reads as TGCGCCAGCAGCCAACTTAGGACACCCCAAGAGACCCAGTACTTC. This gives the protein CASSQLRTPQETQYF. J is TRBJ2-5 and V is TRBV4-1, with D perhaps TRBD1 (5 bases). Trimming removed 2 bases at V and 1 base at J, with 11 bases between. Germline lookup yields CDR1 MGHRA and CDR2 YSYEKL. The CDR3 extends over 15 amino acids.

The CDR3 DNA follows: TGTGCCAGCAGCGTAGACGTCTCTGGGGGTTCGGGGTGGAATGAGCAGTTCTTC. It yields the protein CASSVDVSGGSGWNEQFF. J is TRBJ2-1 and V is TRBV9; D may be TRBD1 or TRBD2 (5 bases each). The CDR3 has 18 amino acids. Trimming took 0 bases from V and 7 from J, leaving 23 bases between them. Germline CDR1 SGDLS, CDR2 YYNGEE.

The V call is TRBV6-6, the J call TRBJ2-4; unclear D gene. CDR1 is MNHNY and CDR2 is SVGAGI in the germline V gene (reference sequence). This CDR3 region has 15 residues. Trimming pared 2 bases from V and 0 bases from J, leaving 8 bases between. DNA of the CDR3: TGTGCCAGCAGTTACCCCGGCGGAGCCAAAAACATTCAGTACTTC. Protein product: CASSYPGGAKNIQYF.

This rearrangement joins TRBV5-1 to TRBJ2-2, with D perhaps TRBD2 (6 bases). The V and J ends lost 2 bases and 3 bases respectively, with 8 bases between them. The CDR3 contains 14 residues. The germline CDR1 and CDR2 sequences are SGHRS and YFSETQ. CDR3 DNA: TGCGCCAGCAGCTTCGCGGGGTACACCGGGGAGCTGTTTTTT. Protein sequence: CASSFAGYTGELFF.

CDR3 in amino acids: CASSLDRPSDTIYF. The CDR3 nucleotides are TGTGCCAGCAGCTTGGACAGGCCGTCTGACACCATATATTTT. This chain uses TRBV7-2 with TRBJ1-3, with 7 bases aligning to TRBD1. The ends lost 3 bases at V and 8 bases at J; junction bases unmatched: 7. The CDR3 consists of 14 residues. Germline assignment: CDR1 SGHTA and CDR2 FQGNSA.

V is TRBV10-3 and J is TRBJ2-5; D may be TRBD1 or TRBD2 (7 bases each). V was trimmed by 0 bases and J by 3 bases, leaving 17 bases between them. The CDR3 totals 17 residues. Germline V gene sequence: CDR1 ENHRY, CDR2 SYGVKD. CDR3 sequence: CAISESSFAGGEETQYF. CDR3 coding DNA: TGTGCCATCAGTGAGTCGAGTTTCGCAGGGGGGGAAGAGACCCAGTACTTC.

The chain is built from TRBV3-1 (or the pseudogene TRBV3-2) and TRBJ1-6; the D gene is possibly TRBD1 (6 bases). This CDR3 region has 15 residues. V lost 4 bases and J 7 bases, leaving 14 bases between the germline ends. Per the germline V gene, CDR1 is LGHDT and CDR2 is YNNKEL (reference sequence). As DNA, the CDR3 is TGTGCCAGCAGCCTCACGTGGGACACCAATTCACCCCTCCACTTT. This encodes CASSLTWDTNSPLHF.

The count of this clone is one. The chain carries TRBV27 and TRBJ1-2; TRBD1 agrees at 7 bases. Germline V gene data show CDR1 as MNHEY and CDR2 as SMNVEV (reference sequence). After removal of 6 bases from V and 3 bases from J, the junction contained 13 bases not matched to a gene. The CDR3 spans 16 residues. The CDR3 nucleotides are TGTGCCAGCAGGGAACCAGGGGGGGGCGCGGACTATGGCTACACCTTC. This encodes CASREPGGGADYGYTF.

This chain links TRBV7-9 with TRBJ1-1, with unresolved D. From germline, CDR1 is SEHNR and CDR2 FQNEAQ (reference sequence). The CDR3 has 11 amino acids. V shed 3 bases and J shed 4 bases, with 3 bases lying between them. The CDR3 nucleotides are TGTGCCAGCAGCTTGCGCACTGAAGCTTTCTTT. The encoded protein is CASSLRTEAFF.

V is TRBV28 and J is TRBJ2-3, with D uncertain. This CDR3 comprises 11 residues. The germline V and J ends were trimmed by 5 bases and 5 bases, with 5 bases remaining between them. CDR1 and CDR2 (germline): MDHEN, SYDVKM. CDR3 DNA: TGTGCCAGCAGTAGAGGAGATACGCAGTATTTT. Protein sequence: CASSRGDTQYF.

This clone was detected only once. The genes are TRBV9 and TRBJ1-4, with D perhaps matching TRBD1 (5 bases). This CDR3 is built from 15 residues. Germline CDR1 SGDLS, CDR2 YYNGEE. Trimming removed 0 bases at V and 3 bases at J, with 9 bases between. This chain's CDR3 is CASSVGDDPNEKLFF. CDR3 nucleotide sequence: TGTGCCAGCAGCGTAGGGGACGACCCTAATGAAAAACTGTTTTTT.